This paragraph covers one T cell receptor (beta chain) sequence. Antigen: not known. This specimen comes from a study of CXCR3-negative and CXCR3-positive naive CD8 T cells. Whole-study results and caveats: Cryopreserved cells showed partially decreased CXCR3 expression, and most assays used fresh PBMCs.

All TRB cDNA libraries came from 5' RACE performed with UMI labels. TCRdb re-called the 5' RACE reads and shows each CDR3 protein once, DNA omitted. The sample table sets out 80,000 to 95,000 distinct CDR3 sequences. Per the germline V gene, CDR1 is SQVTM and CDR2 is ANQGSEA. The CDR3 consists of 14 residues. The sample comprised naive CXCR3- CD8+ T cells from blood. Stated subset: CD45RO-CCR7+CD27+CD95- naive CD8+ T cells lacking CXCR3 (TNR3-). The sequence was obtained from a human donor in good health. Some clones in this sample may be carry-over from other donors' samples. The chain carries TRBV29-1 and TRBJ2-7. The CDR3 here is CSVEDSGESYEQYF.